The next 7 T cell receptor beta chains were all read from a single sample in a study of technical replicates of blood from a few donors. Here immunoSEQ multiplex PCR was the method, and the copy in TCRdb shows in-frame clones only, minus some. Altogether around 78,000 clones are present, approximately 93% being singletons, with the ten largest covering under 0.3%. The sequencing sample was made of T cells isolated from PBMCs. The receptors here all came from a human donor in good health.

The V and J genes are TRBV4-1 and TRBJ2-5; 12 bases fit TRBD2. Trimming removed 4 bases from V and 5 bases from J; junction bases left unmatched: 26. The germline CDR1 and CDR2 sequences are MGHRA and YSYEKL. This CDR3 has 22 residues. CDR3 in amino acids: CASSPLANTQTSGGRSRETQYF. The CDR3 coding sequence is TGCGCCAGCAGCCCCTTAGCCAATACCCAGACTAGCGGGGGTCGAAGTCGGGAGACCCAGTACTTC.

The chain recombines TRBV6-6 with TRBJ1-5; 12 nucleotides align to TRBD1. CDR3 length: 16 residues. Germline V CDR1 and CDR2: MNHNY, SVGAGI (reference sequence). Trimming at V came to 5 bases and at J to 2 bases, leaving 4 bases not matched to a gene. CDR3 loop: CASSLGTGGRNQPQHF. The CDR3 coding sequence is TGTGCCAGCAGTCTTGGGACAGGGGGCCGCAATCAGCCCCAGCATTTT.

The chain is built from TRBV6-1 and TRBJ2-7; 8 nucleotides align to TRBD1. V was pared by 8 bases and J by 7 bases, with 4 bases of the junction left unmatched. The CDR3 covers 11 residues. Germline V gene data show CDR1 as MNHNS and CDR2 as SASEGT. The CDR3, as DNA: TGTGCCAGCCAGGGGGCAGGGGAGCAGTACTTC. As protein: CASQGAGEQYF.

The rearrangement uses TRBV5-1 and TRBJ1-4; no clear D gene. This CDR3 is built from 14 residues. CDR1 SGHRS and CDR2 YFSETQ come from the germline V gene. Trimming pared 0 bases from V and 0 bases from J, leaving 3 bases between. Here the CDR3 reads CASSLGATNEKLFF. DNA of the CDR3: TGCGCCAGCAGCTTGGGAGCAACTAATGAAAAACTGTTTTTT.

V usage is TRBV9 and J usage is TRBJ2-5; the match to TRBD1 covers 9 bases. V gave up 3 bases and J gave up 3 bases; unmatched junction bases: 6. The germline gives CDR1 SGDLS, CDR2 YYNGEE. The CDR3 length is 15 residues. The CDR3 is CASSAGDRVKETQYF. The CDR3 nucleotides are TGTGCCAGCAGCGCAGGGGACAGGGTGAAAGAGACCCAGTACTTC. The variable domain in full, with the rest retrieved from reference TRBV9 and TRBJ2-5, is DSGVTQTPKHLITATGQRVTLRCSPRSGDLSVYWYQQSLDQGLQFLIQYYNGEERAKGNILERFSAQQFPDLHSELNLSSLELGDSALYFCASSAGDRVKETQYFGPGTRLLVL.

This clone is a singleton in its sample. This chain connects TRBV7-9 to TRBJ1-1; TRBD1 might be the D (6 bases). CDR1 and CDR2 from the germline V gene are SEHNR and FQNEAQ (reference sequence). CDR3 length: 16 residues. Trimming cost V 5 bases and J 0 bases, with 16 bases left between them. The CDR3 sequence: CASSRGGASLNTEAFF. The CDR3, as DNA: TGTGCCAGCAGCCGTGGGGGGGCAAGTTTGAACACTGAAGCTTTCTTT.

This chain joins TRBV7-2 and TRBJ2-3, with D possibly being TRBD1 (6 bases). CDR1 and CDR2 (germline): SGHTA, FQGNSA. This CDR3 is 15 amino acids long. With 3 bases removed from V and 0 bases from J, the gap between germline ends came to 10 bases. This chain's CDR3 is CASSFARGSTDTQYF. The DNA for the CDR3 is TGTGCCAGCAGCTTTGCCAGGGGCAGCACAGATACGCAGTATTTT.